Below, one T cell receptor (beta chain) is given with its context. The antigen is not known. Given a much more abundant clone one base away, this may be a read error. CDR3 and TCR beta VDJ profiling relied on a genomic DNA template. TCRdb processed the reads anew with MiXCR; each CDR3 protein has one entry. The table includes just over 450,000 distinct CDR3 sequences, under 40% detected once. This sample stems from a study of CD8+CD57+ T cells in acquired aplastic anemia. Whole-study context: Sorted CD4+ and CD8+ cells gave a mean 3.2 ug DNA, range roughly 0.18 to 30 ug. General study results and limits: A set of 25 to 35 CD8+ CDR3 sequences was shared between patients and controls, and these sequences appeared highly expressed in patients.

For sequencing, patients were chosen who had shown expansion of CD8+CD57+ cells by flow cytometry. Severe acquired aplastic anemia was the diagnosis recorded for all patients. Blood samples were obtained from patients who had received no prior therapy. Material for sequencing was sorted CD4+, CD8+, or CD8+CD57+ T cells (not recorded which) from PBMCs. This TCR was recovered from a human donor with aplastic anemia.

The CDR3 nucleotides read TGTGCCAGCAGCTTGGAAGGGATCCTCTATGGCTACATCTTC. Translated: CASSLEGILYGYIF. The chain is built from TRBV11-2 and TRBJ1-2; D is undetermined. This CDR3 contains 14 residues. CDR1 is SGHAT and CDR2 is FQNNGV in the germline V gene.